This TCR beta chain appears in the sequencing data of a study of beta chain features in type 1 diabetes (dated by TCRdb to the late 2010s). Notes on the research overall: No differences in mean age, gender distribution, total cell number or subset yield were found between patients and healthy donors. A total of 90 million to 140 million sorted cells were examined across all samples, and RNA yield correlated strongly with the number of cells per subset. The study compared the TCRB repertoires of sorted circulating CD4+ T cell subsets in recently diagnosed type 1 diabetes patients with those in matched healthy donors. Regulatory and stem cell-like memory subsets were isolated from only 8 patients and about 8 healthy donors, whereas naive and central memory subsets came from all 30 or so donors. On the study overall, not on this receptor specifically: PCR might favor shorter templates, but patient and control samples were amplified and corrected together, so any skew would affect both groups equally. Naive, central memory and regulatory TCRB repertoires appeared to be more alike among patients than among healthy donors. Because cDNA was sequenced instead of genomic DNA, highly expressing activated cells could be over-represented, though the groups showed no difference in activation or CD3 levels. At VDJ recombination sites, patients with type 1 diabetes made fewer insertions and deleted more nucleotides, a pattern implying thymic rearrangement abnormalities. In all four CD4+ subsets, TCRB CDR3 length was moderately but significantly shorter in type 1 diabetes patients. Only small numbers of individuals were included in the HLA sub-analyses, which left unresolved whether HLA type had any influence on TCRB rearrangement.

Ends trimmed: V by 5 bases, J by 4 bases; bases unmatched to a gene: 6. The CDR3 contains 14 residues, cysteine and phenylalanine counted. Here the CDR3 DNA is all that survives: 42 bases in frame from base 1. As encoded in the germline V gene, CDR1 is SGHDT while CDR2 is YYEEEE. From each donor, a single peripheral blood sample of roughly 0.11 L on average was drawn into heparinised tubes. Naive, central memory, regulatory and stem cell-like memory CD4+ T cells were sorted on a BD FACSAria II using a panel including CD45RO, CCR7, CD25, CD127, CD95 and CD27. All sorted populations exceeded 98% purity. PBMCs were isolated right away by Lymphoprep density gradient centrifugation and were stained directly, without culture. To minimize batch effects, samples were stained and sorted in pairs, one healthy donor with one patient per experiment. With respect to this clone: The antigen it recognizes is unknown. No qualities accompany the bases; no much larger clone lies one base away.

The High Capacity cDNA Reverse Transcription Kit was used to reverse transcribe all of the isolated RNA, meaning that expressed TCRB transcripts were what got sequenced. Deep immunoSEQ sequencing was applied to naive, central memory and regulatory T cell samples, giving an average of roughly 3.6 million total reads per sample. After sorted cells were lysed in RLT buffer, RNA was extracted with DNase-treated RNeasy Micro or Mini kits, with the choice depending on cell number. Each cell subset was processed on its own to prevent cross-contamination, while patient and healthy donor samples were processed together. TCRB sequences were amplified from cDNA with the immunoSEQ multiplex PCR, producing 87-bp fragments spanning the CDR3 region. The amplicons were sequenced using the Illumina HiSeq platform. In the original analysis: Synthetic template baselines were used to correct PCR bias computationally, reads within Hamming distance 2 were collapsed together, and singletons that could not be merged were discarded. Reads were aligned against IMGT to assign V, D and J genes, CDR3 length and insertions or deletions at six rearrangement sites. Clonotype counts were normalized to sorted cell number within each subset before computing true diversity and Gini coefficients with the tcR R package. The overlap coefficient, calculated on TCRB nucleotide sequences, was used to quantify repertoire sharing. In its TCRdb copy, this immuneACCESS table keeps in-frame sequences only and misses some clones. Where compared with another copy, unresolved V genes explain less than half of these, and the others have no known cause. D and trimming come from the DNA, and the V and J calls and clone size come from that table. In this sample the table shows 20,000 to 25,000 clones, about two thirds of which occur a single time. In total, the top ten clones hold around 4% of the sample.

Source material: Tregs from blood. Reading the label with the study, this specimen's cell subset or site is: regulatory CD4+ T cells. The TCR was taken from a young man with type 1 diabetes. Recombination connected TRBV5-6 to TRBJ2-3; 8 nucleotides in the junction match TRBD1. The DNA reads TGTGCCAGCAGGTGGGACAGGACTTCAGATACGCAGTATTTT. Its protein is CASRWDRTSDTQYF.